These T cell receptor beta chains were read from a single sample in a study of shared clonotypes between healthy human individuals. Using immunoSEQ multiplex PCR, the repertoire was profiled, and TCRdb retains in-frame clones only, with some absent. The sample carries roughly 770,000 clones, just over 95% recorded once. The material sequenced was naive CD8+ T cells sorted from blood. The origin of the receptors is a man younger than 40 in good health. Both conserved end residues are part of each CDR3. D genes are given only for firm matches. Not every row has a clone size; where given, it reads once, few, many or a size class.

d_gene	v_gene	abundance	j_gene	CDR3aa	CDR3nt
TRBD2	TRBV6-5	.	TRBJ2-7	CASSSGLAGDEQYF	TGTGCCAGCAGTTCGGGACTAGCGGGCGACGAGCAGTACTTC
.	TRBV5-4	.	TRBJ2-7	CASSLAGAGYEQYF	TGTGCCAGCAGCTTGGCCGGGGCGGGCTACGAGCAGTACTTC
TRBD2	TRBV19	.	TRBJ2-3	CASSIKFTSGGGTDTQYF	TGTGCCAGTAGTATTAAATTCACTAGCGGGGGGGGCACAGATACGCAGTATTTT
TRBD2	TRBV19	.	TRBJ2-1	CASIGLGTSRHEQFF	TGTGCCAGTATAGGACTTGGGACTAGTCGCCATGAGCAGTTCTTC
.	TRBV4-3	.	TRBJ2-3	CASSPSIQRAITDTQYF	TGCGCCAGCAGCCCAAGTATCCAGAGGGCGATCACAGATACGCAGTATTTT
TRBD2	TRBV27	.	TRBJ2-1	CASSALAGGSNEQFF	TGTGCCAGCAGTGCTTTAGCGGGAGGGTCGAATGAGCAGTTCTTC
.	TRBV7-9	.	TRBJ1-2	CASSSGTHYGYTF	TGTGCCAGCAGCTCCGGGACCCACTATGGCTACACCTTC
TRBD2	TRBV28	.	TRBJ2-2	CASSSGLAGPQYALRAGELFF	TGTGCCAGCAGTTCGGGGCTAGCGGGACCCCAATATGCATTACGTGCCGGGGAGCTGTTTTTT
TRBD2	TRBV27	.	TRBJ2-3	CASSLLGGDTQYF	TGTGCCAGCAGTTTATTGGGGGGGGATACGCAGTATTTT
.	TRBV4-1	.	TRBJ2-7	CASSQEEPYEQYF	TGCGCCAGCAGCCAAGAGGAACCCTACGAGCAGTACTTC
.	TRBV5-1	.	TRBJ1-1	CASSFDRFTEAFF	TGCGCCAGCAGCTTCGACAGGTTCACTGAAGCTTTCTTT
.	TRBV29-1	.	TRBJ2-2	CSVVVGNTGELFF	TGCAGCGTTGTGGTGGGGAACACCGGGGAGCTGTTTTTT
TRBD1	TRBV28	.	TRBJ1-2	CASRPDRGVDGYTF	TGTGCCAGCAGACCCGACAGGGGTGTGGATGGCTACACCTTC
.	TRBV28	.	TRBJ1-1	CASSYANPATEAFF	TGTGCCAGCAGTTATGCCAATCCGGCCACTGAAGCTTTCTTT
TRBD1	TRBV29-1	.	TRBJ1-2	CSVGPGQVDYTF	TGCAGCGTAGGTCCGGGACAGGTAGACTACACCTTC
.	TRBV11-2	.	TRBJ2-3	CASSQISDTQYF	TGTGCCAGCAGCCAAATTTCCGATACGCAGTATTTT
.	TRBV7-8	.	TRBJ2-3	CASSLSVSNTDTQYF	TGTGCCAGCAGCTTATCTGTGTCGAACACAGATACGCAGTATTTT
.	TRBV27	.	TRBJ1-1	CASRPDRPVENTEAFF	TGTGCCAGCAGGCCCGATCGGCCAGTCGAGAACACTGAAGCTTTCTTT
.	TRBV4-1	.	TRBJ2-3	CASSQDGTDTQYF	TGCGCCAGCAGCCAAGACGGCACAGATACGCAGTATTTT
.	TRBV7-9	.	TRBJ1-5	CASSTGNLEPQHF	TGTGCCAGCAGCACAGGGAATTTAGAGCCCCAGCATTTT
.	TRBV13	.	TRBJ2-6	CASSLGLTSGANVLTF	TGTGCCAGCAGCTTAGGCCTGACCTCTGGGGCCAACGTCCTGACTTTC
.	TRBV29-1	once	TRBJ1-1	CSVDWTGLNTEAFF	TGCAGCGTTGATTGGACGGGGTTGAACACTGAAGCTTTCTTT
TRBD2	TRBV29-1	.	TRBJ2-7	CSVRLAGNYEQYF	TGCAGCGTTCGACTAGCTGGGAACTACGAGCAGTACTTC
.	TRBV6-5	.	TRBJ2-7	CASREGAGSSYEQYF	TGTGCCAGCAGGGAGGGAGCGGGCAGCTCCTACGAGCAGTACTTC
.	TRBV7-9	.	TRBJ1-1	CASSLGGGNTEAFF	TGTGCCAGCAGCTTGGGGGGTGGAAACACTGAAGCTTTCTTT
.	TRBV9	once	TRBJ1-1	CASSAEPGDTEAFF	TGTGCCAGCAGCGCCGAGCCGGGGGACACTGAAGCTTTCTTT
.	TRBV29-1	.	TRBJ1-2	CSVGSNYGYTF	TGCAGCGTTGGTTCTAACTATGGCTACACCTTC
TRBD1	TRBV4-1	.	TRBJ2-5	CASSQVQGIIQETQYF	TGCGCCAGCAGCCAAGTACAGGGGATTATTCAAGAGACCCAGTACTTC
.	TRBV14	few	TRBJ2-3	CASSQRTTDTQYF	TGTGCCAGCAGCCAAAGGACCACAGATACGCAGTATTTT
TRBD1	TRBV27	once	TRBJ1-1	CASRVTGSHNAEAFF	TGTGCCAGCAGAGTGACAGGGTCCCACAACGCAGAAGCTTTCTTT
.	TRBV4-2	.	TRBJ2-1	CASSQSEWGVGYNEQFF	TGTGCCAGCAGCCAGTCCGAGTGGGGAGTCGGCTACAATGAGCAGTTCTTC
TRBD2	TRBV27	.	TRBJ2-2	CASLAVGSGRENTGELFF	TGTGCCAGCTTGGCTGTGGGAAGCGGGAGAGAGAACACCGGGGAGCTGTTTTTT
TRBD2	TRBV5-5	.	TRBJ2-7	CASSAPTSGLPISYEQYF	TGTGCCAGCAGCGCCCCGACTAGCGGGCTCCCCATCTCCTACGAGCAGTACTTC